This paragraph covers one TCR beta chain sequence. This specimen comes from a study of blood T cell repertoires in COVID-19. For the study at large: The origin of the acute and convalescent COVID-19 samples was the United States, Italy and Spain. Nucleic acid was either cDNA or gDNA, and it came from T cells, B-cell-depleted T cells, or PBMCs.

In the source study's methods: Amplified reference gene primers provided the basis for estimating nucleated cell counts. Libraries were prepared by immunoSEQ multiplex PCR; TCRdb keeps only in-frame clonotypes and omits some of them. The V and J calls and clone size come from that table; D and trimming were worked out from the DNA. The sample has about 140,000 clones, roughly four fifths seen once. Germline assignment: CDR1 SGHAT and CDR2 FQNNGV. V gave up 2 bases and J gave up 6 bases, with 16 bases separating them. This CDR3 is built from 16 residues. The receptor was isolated from a woman of 80 years or more with acute or convalescent COVID-19. Input material: peripheral blood. The V and J genes are TRBV11-2 and TRBJ2-2; no clear D gene. Written as DNA, the CDR3 is TGTGCCAGCAGCTTATATCCGCCACCTGGCTCCGGGGAGCTGTTTTTT. Amino acids: CASSLYPPPGSGELFF.